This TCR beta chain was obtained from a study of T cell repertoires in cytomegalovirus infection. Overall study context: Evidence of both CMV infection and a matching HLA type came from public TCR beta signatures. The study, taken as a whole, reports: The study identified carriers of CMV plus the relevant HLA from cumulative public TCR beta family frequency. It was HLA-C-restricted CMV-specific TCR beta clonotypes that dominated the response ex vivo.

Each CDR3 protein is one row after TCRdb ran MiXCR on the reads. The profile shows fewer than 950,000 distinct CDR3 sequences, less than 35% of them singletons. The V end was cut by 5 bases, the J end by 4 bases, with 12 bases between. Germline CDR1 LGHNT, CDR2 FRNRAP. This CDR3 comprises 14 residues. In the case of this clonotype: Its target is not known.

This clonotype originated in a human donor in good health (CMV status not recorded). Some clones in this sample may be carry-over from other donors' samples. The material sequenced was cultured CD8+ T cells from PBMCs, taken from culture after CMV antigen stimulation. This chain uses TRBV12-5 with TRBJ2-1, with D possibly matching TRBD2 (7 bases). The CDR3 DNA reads TGTGCTAGTGGTAGGGGGGGACCTTACAATGAGCAGTTCTTC. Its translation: CASGRGGPYNEQFF.